This passage covers 32 T cell receptor beta chains from one sample sequenced in a study of metastatic and nonmetastatic thyroid tumors. No patient had received any treatment before thyroid surgery. MiXCR was used by TCRdb to re-call the PCR reads. The table includes 65,000 to 70,000 clones, about 14% detected once. Sequences were obtained from blood. The receptors were sampled from a male donor with papillary thyroid cancer or a benign thyroid nodule (not recorded which). Some clones in this sample may be carry-over from other donors' samples.

On this clone itself: A read error may explain this, as a much larger clone is one base away. This chain links TRBV5-1 with TRBJ2-2; tentatively, D is TRBD2 (7 bases). Trimming left V 6 bases short and J 7 bases short, with 34 bases between. From germline, CDR1 is SGHRS and CDR2 YFSETQ. CDR3 size: 20 residues. CDR3 nucleotide sequence: TGCGCCAGCACCCTGGGAGGGGACGGGGGCGCAACGGTCTGGAACGGGGAGCTGTTTTTT. Encoded protein: CASTLGGDGGATVWNGELFF.

This clone has a count of ten or more. The V call is TRBV3-1, the J call TRBJ1-6; tentative D call: TRBD1 (6 bases). V lost 1 base to trimming and J lost 5 bases, with 12 bases between them. The CDR3 loop spans 16 amino acids. Germline V lookup: CDR1 LGHDT, CDR2 YNNKEL (reference sequence). The DNA for the CDR3 is TGTGCCAGCAGCCAAGCAGGAGGGGGTAATAATTCACCCCTCCACTTT. It specifies CASSQAGGGNNSPLHF.

Ten or more counts support this clone. The chain combines TRBV9 with TRBJ2-3, with 12 bases lining up with TRBD2. V trimming: 5 bases; J trimming: 0 bases; junction bases outside the gene matches: 4. The CDR3 loop spans 16 amino acids. In germline, CDR1 is SGDLS, CDR2 YYNGEE. CDR3 amino acids: CASSAGTSGSTDTQYF. CDR3 DNA sequence: TGTGCCAGCAGTGCTGGGACTAGCGGGAGCACAGATACGCAGTATTTT. The variable domain in full, with the rest retrieved from reference TRBV9 and TRBJ2-3, is DSGVTQTPKHLITATGQRVTLRCSPRSGDLSVYWYQQSLDQGLQFLIQYYNGEERAKGNILERFSAQQFPDLHSELNLSSLELGDSALYFCASSAGTSGSTDTQYFGPGTRLTVL.

This clone was observed a few times. The chain joins TRBV27 to TRBJ2-2, with a tentative D call TRBD1 (5 bases). The CDR3 sequence is 13 residues long. Germline V CDR1 and CDR2: MNHEY, SMNVEV (reference sequence). V was shortened by 7 bases and J by 4 bases, with 10 bases between the two germline ends. This chain's CDR3 is CASTADSTGELFF. CDR3 coding DNA: TGTGCCAGCACCGCCGACAGCACCGGGGAGCTGTTTTTT.

This clone was recorded many times. The CDR3 nucleotides are TGTGCCAGCAGTTTGTGGGGTAGCGGGGGTAGCAATGAGCAGTTCTTC. This translates into CASSLWGSGGSNEQFF. The gene calls are TRBV28 and TRBJ2-1; 9 bases agree with TRBD2. The length of the CDR3 is 16 residues. After removal of 3 bases from V and 6 bases from J, the junction contained 9 bases not matched to a gene. Per germline, CDR1 MDHEN and CDR2 SYDVKM.

Ten or more counts support this clone. The V and J genes are TRBV5-1 and TRBJ2-1; either TRBD1 or TRBD2 may supply D (5 bases each). The V gene's germline CDR1 is SGHRS and CDR2 YFSETQ. The V end was cut by 5 bases, the J end by 1 base, with 10 bases between. The CDR3 totals 14 residues. The CDR3 DNA sequence: TGCGCCAGCAGTAGGGGACGGTCCTACAATGAGCAGTTCTTC. This gives the protein CASSRGRSYNEQFF.

This clone was picked up many times. This chain links TRBV28 with TRBJ1-6; D call uncertain. Deletions cut 6 bases from V and 8 bases from J, with 5 bases between. Germline assignment: CDR1 MDHEN and CDR2 SYDVKM. The length of the CDR3 is 11 residues. Here the CDR3 reads CASSRDSPLHF. CDR3 nucleotide sequence: TGTGCCAGCAGCCGAGATTCACCCCTCCACTTT.

This clone was found many times. Other DNA sequences from this sample encode an identical CDR3 as well. J is TRBJ1-5 and V is TRBV19, with no clear D. There are 14 residues in the CDR3. The germline V and J ends were trimmed by 2 bases and 2 bases, with 7 bases remaining between them. Germline V CDR1 and CDR2: LNHDA, SQIVND (reference sequence). The CDR3 sequence: CASSIKMGNQPQHF. The CDR3 bases are TGTGCCAGTAGTATAAAAATGGGCAATCAGCCCCAGCATTTT.

This clone came up many times. The chain joins TRBV11-2 to TRBJ1-1; D unresolved. The germline V gene has CDR1 SGHAT and CDR2 FQNNGV. Trimming left V 4 bases short and J 1 base short, with 10 bases between. This CDR3 comprises 14 residues. CDR3 region: CASSSGRRNTEAFF. CDR3 nucleotides: TGTGCCAGCAGCTCCGGACGGAGGAACACTGAAGCTTTCTTT.

The sample holds many counts of this clone. This rearrangement joins TRBV20-1 to TRBJ2-7; D tentatively reads TRBD1 or TRBD2 (5 bases each). The CDR3 covers 21 residues. V was cut by 3 bases and J by 1 base, with 34 bases left in between. Germline loops: CDR1 DFQATT, CDR2 SNEGSKA (reference sequence). CDR3 nucleotides: TGCAGTGCTAGTTTAAGTGGCGGGTCCTCGCTGGGACCGAAGTATTCCTACGAGCAGTACTTC. It is translated as CSASLSGGSSLGPKYSYEQYF.

The sample holds many counts of this clone. This chain joins TRBV30 and TRBJ1-1, with 7 bases identical to TRBD1. Unmatched junction bases numbered 7, after V lost 1 base and J lost 11 bases. The CDR3 is 12 amino acids. Germline V lookup: CDR1 GTSNPN, CDR2 SVGIG (reference sequence). CDR3 loop: CAWSATGVSAFF. For the CDR3, the DNA is TGTGCCTGGAGTGCTACAGGGGTATCGGCTTTCTTT.

This clone occurred many times. This sample includes further DNA sequences coding for the same CDR3. This chain joins TRBV12-3 or TRBV12-4 and TRBJ1-5; the D gene is possibly TRBD1 (6 bases). The CDR3 has 14 residues. Between the trimmed V and J ends, which lost 3 bases and 3 bases, there was a span of 9 bases. The CDR3 region is CASSLGGSNQPQHF. The CDR3 bases are TGTGCCAGCAGTTTGGGGGGCTCCAATCAGCCCCAGCATTTT.

This clone was recorded at least ten times. This chain joins TRBV12-3 or TRBV12-4 and TRBJ2-1, with TRBD2 matching 10 bases. Trimming took 7 bases from V and 7 from J; bases not matched to a gene: 7. CDR3 size: 14 residues. The CDR3 DNA is TGTGCCAGCATCGGGACTAGCGATCTTAATGAGCAGTTCTTC. It specifies CASIGTSDLNEQFF.

The table lists this clone with many counts. The V and J genes are TRBV28 and TRBJ2-7; a possible D gene is TRBD2 (6 bases). CDR1 is MDHEN, CDR2 SYDVKM, per germline. The CDR3 is made up of 14 amino acids. The ends were cut back, 5 bases at V and 2 bases at J, with 13 bases in the middle. CDR3 loop: CASSLSGPAYEQYF. The CDR3, as DNA: TGTGCCAGCAGTCTTAGCGGTCCTGCCTACGAGCAGTACTTC. The whole variable domain, filled in from reference TRBV28 and TRBJ2-7, reads DVKVTQSSRYLVKRTGEKVFLECVQDMDHENMFWYRQDPGLGLRLIYFSYDVKMKEKGDIPEGYSVSREKKERFSLILESASTNQTSMYLCASSLSGPAYEQYFGPGTRLTVT.

This clone was seen ten or more times. This sequence joins TRBV20-1 and TRBJ2-5; 9 nucleotides align to TRBD1. Germline lookup yields CDR1 DFQATT and CDR2 SNEGSKA (reference sequence). V dropped 0 bases and J dropped 5; count of bases not matched to a gene: 7. The CDR3 is made up of 15 amino acids. DNA for the CDR3: TGCAGTGCTAGAGATCCACAGGGGGCTGGGGAGACCCAGTACTTC. Encoded protein: CSARDPQGAGETQYF.

This clone appeared many times. The chain couples TRBV18 to TRBJ1-1; possibly TRBD1 for D (5 bases). With 0 bases removed from V and 1 base from J, the gap between germline ends came to 12 bases. This CDR3 spans 16 amino acids. Germline V gene data show CDR1 as KGHSH and CDR2 as LQKENI. CDR3 residues: CASSPPQGPGNTEAFF. The CDR3 DNA follows: TGTGCCAGCTCACCACCGCAGGGCCCAGGGAACACTGAAGCTTTCTTT.

The table lists this clone with many counts. The rearrangement uses TRBV28 and TRBJ1-1; the match to TRBD1 covers 7 bases. This CDR3 contains 15 residues. Germline values: CDR1 MDHEN, CDR2 SYDVKM. V dropped 4 bases and J dropped 5; count of bases not matched to a gene: 10. CDR3 sequence reads: CASSSDRERRTEAFF. The CDR3 nucleotides read TGTGCCAGCAGTTCCGACAGGGAAAGGAGGACTGAAGCTTTCTTT.

Ten or more counts support this clone. V is TRBV28 and J is TRBJ2-7; a weak D match, TRBD2 (6 bases). The CDR3 is 14 residues long. Germline assignment: CDR1 MDHEN and CDR2 SYDVKM. The V end was cut by 6 bases, the J end by 6 bases, with 18 bases between. CDR3 bases: TGTGCCAGCAGCAATTCCGGGACTCCCGTCGAGCAGTACTTC. Protein sequence: CASSNSGTPVEQYF.

This clone showed up many times. Given a much more abundant clone one base away, this may be a read error. At the DNA level, this CDR3 is encoded by other sequences in the same sample as well. The chain is built from TRBV19 and TRBJ1-5, with 9 bases identical to TRBD1. Germline V gene lookup returns CDR1 LNHDA and CDR2 SQIVND (reference sequence). CDR3 size: 14 residues. This chain's CDR3 is CASSITGGNQPQHF. The CDR3 coding sequence is TGTGCCAGTAGTATAACAGGGGGCAATCAACCCCAGCATTTT.

The chain combines TRBV10-3 with TRBJ2-3, with TRBD2 matching 8 bases. This CDR3 is built from 15 residues. Germline CDR1 ENHRY, CDR2 SYGVKD. Trimming removed 7 bases from V and 8 bases from J; junction bases left unmatched: 14. CDR3 sequence (DNA): TGTGCCATCACCCCGGGGGGGGCTTCGGCAGGTACGCAGTATTTT. Translated: CAITPGGASAGTQYF.

This clone came up many times. V gene TRBV7-8 combines with J gene TRBJ1-1; 8 nucleotides match TRBD1. Looked up from germline, CDR1 is SGHVS and CDR2 is FQNEAQ. This CDR3 spans 14 amino acids. V lost 3 bases and J lost 1; bases outside the gene matches: 1. Here the CDR3 DNA reads TGTGCCAGCAGCTTTGACAGGGGGAACACTGAAGCTTTCTTT. Translating it yields CASSFDRGNTEAFF.

The V call is TRBV5-1, the J call TRBJ2-1; D is unresolved. CDR3 length equals 14 residues. The germline V gene has CDR1 SGHRS and CDR2 YFSETQ. The V and J ends lost 0 bases and 5 bases respectively, with 9 bases between them. CDR3 nucleotides: TGCGCCAGCAGCTTGGACGGGCCGAACAATGAGCAGTTCTTC. Translated: CASSLDGPNNEQFF. Full variable domain (remainder filled in from reference TRBV5-1 and TRBJ2-1): KAGVTQTPRYLIKTRGQQVTLSCSPISGHRSVSWYQQTPGQGLQFLFEYFSETQRNKGNFPGRFSGRQFSNSRSEMNVSTLELGDSALYLCASSLDGPNNEQFFGPGTRLTVL.

This clone has only one observation. The V and J genes are TRBV18 and TRBJ1-1, with 10 bases identical to TRBD1. The CDR3 length is 16 residues. The V segment lost 3 bases and the J segment 4 bases; nucleotides outside the gene matches: 8. The germline gives CDR1 KGHSH, CDR2 LQKENI. The CDR3 loop reads CASSPGQGVMGTEAFF. The CDR3 bases are TGTGCCAGCTCACCCGGACAGGGGGTAATGGGCACTGAAGCTTTCTTT.

This clone has ten or more counts. The rearrangement joins TRBV5-8 to TRBJ2-5; D not resolved. V lost 4 bases and J 3 bases, leaving 7 bases between the germline ends. From germline, CDR1 is SGHTS and CDR2 YDEGEE. The CDR3 has 12 amino acids. CDR3 sequence reads: CASSPKEETQYF. The CDR3 DNA reads as TGTGCCAGCAGCCCCAAGGAAGAGACCCAGTACTTC.

This clone was seen repeatedly, ten times or more. V is TRBV19 and J is TRBJ1-1; 8 bases agree with TRBD1. CDR1 is LNHDA and CDR2 is SQIVND in the germline V gene (reference sequence). This CDR3 has 16 amino acids. V was pared by 4 bases and J by 7 bases, with 14 bases of the junction left unmatched. The CDR3 loop is CASSKFGTGKQGEAFF. CDR3 bases: TGTGCCAGTAGTAAGTTTGGGACAGGTAAACAGGGTGAAGCTTTCTTT.

This clone was recorded a few times. V and J are TRBV29-1 and TRBJ2-5; no definite D call. Trimming took 4 bases from V and 0 from J, leaving 15 bases between them. Germline loops: CDR1 SQVTM, CDR2 ANQGSEA. CDR3 size: 15 residues. CDR3 coding DNA: TGCAGCGTTGTATGGGCAGGCCTAAACCAAGAGACCCAGTACTTC. This translates into CSVVWAGLNQETQYF.

With regard to this clone: A read error may account for a junction end that differs from germline. The chain is built from TRBV4-2 and TRBJ2-5; a possible D gene is TRBD2 (6 bases). There are 14 residues in the CDR3. Germline V gene sequence: CDR1 LGHNA, CDR2 YNFKEQ. The CDR3: CAISQGASAETQYF. CDR3 bases: TGTGCCATCAGCCAAGGGGCTAGCGCAGAGACCCAGTACTTC.

This clone was seen at least ten times. The chain's CDR3 is CASSRSSFDEQFF. CDR3 coding DNA: TGTGCCAGCAGCCGCTCTAGTTTCGATGAGCAGTTCTTC. V and J are TRBV14 and TRBJ2-1; D is unresolved. V was trimmed by 4 bases and J by 8 bases, leaving 12 bases between them. CDR1 and CDR2 (germline): SGHDN, FVKESK. CDR3 length: 13 amino acids.

The chain recombines TRBV28 with TRBJ2-1; D is perhaps TRBD1 or TRBD2 (6 bases each). The CDR3 is made up of 18 amino acids. CDR1 is MDHEN, CDR2 SYDVKM, per germline. Deletions cut 6 bases from V and 8 bases from J, with 29 bases between. CDR3 bases: TGTGCCAGCAGCCCCAGCAGCTTGGCCGGAGGGAAGGGGGATGAGCAGTTCTTC. This gives the protein CASSPSSLAGGKGDEQFF.

This clone was recorded at least ten times. The chain carries TRBV11-1 and TRBJ2-1; D unclear. The V gene lost 0 bases and the J gene lost 3 bases, with 18 bases spanning the gap. The CDR3 covers 18 residues. Per the germline V gene, CDR1 is SGHAT and CDR2 is FQDESV (reference sequence). CDR3 nucleotide sequence: TGTGCCAGCAGCTTAGCGAGCCTGGGGATGATCCGCTACAATGAGCAGTTCTTC. Translating it yields CASSLASLGMIRYNEQFF.

This clone showed up just a few times. V is TRBV6-1 and J is TRBJ1-5; TRBD1 is a possible D gene (6 bases). Trimming shortened V by 8 bases and J by 6 bases, and 17 bases separated the two germline ends. Germline-derived CDR1 and CDR2 are MNHNS and SASEGT. The CDR3 contains 14 residues. CDR3 DNA sequence: TGTGCCAGCCGGGAAGGACAGTGGGGTCAGCCCCAGCATTTT. Encoded protein: CASREGQWGQPQHF.

In its sample, this clone was seen many times. The genes are TRBV4-1 and TRBJ1-2, with a tentative D call TRBD1 (6 bases). The V gene lost 4 bases and the J gene lost 4 bases, with 25 bases spanning the gap. The CDR3 consists of 18 residues. In germline, CDR1 is MGHRA, CDR2 YSYEKL. This CDR3 reads CASSPFNPPGTPLYGYTF. The CDR3 DNA reads as TGCGCCAGCAGCCCCTTTAACCCGCCCGGGACACCCCTCTATGGCTACACCTTC.